This TCR beta chain was identified in a study of T cells in Graves' hyperthyroidism and ophthalmopathy. The study, taken as a whole, reports: In the blood, most expanded thyroid clonotypes above 0.001 appeared as well. Stable hyperthyroidism was told apart from ophthalmopathy by a model built on 13 V-J features.

Graves' hyperthyroidism qualified as stable when ophthalmopathy did not progress within 18 months. Hyperthyroidism had been newly diagnosed in patients aged 18 to 65, and its duration was under 2 months. This clonotype was observed many times. As yet, its antigen is unknown. Regions amplified from RNA transcripts were the TCR beta CDR3 regions. Using the HTBI primer set, a first-round RT-PCR was run on the TCR CDR3. TCRdb called the multiplex PCR reads again in MiXCR, with one record for every CDR3 protein. Among under 700,000 distinct CDR3 sequences listed, 15% to 20% were seen once. This CDR3 comprises 14 residues. Germline assignment: CDR1 MNHNS and CDR2 SASEGT. After removal of 6 bases from V and 4 bases from J, the junction contained 8 bases not matched to a gene.

The origin of this receptor is a woman younger than 30 with Graves' hyperthyroidism. The sample taken for sequencing was blood. V and J are TRBV6-1 and TRBJ2-7, with 8 bases identical to TRBD2. CDR3 sequence: CASSQGLGLYEQYF. In DNA form, the CDR3 reads TGTGCCAGCAGCCAGGGACTAGGGCTGTACGAGCAGTACTTC.